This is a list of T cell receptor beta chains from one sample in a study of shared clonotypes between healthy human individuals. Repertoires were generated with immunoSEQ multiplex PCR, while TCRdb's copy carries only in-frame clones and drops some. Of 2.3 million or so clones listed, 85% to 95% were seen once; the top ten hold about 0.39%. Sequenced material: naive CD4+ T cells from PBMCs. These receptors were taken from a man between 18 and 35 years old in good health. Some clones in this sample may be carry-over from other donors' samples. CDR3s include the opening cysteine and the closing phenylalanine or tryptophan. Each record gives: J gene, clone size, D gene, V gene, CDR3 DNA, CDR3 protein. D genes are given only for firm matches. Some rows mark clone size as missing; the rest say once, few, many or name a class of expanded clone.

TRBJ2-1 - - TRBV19 TGTGCCAGTAGTATCCAAAGGATGAGCTCCTACAATGAGCAGTTCTTC CASSIQRMSSYNEQFF
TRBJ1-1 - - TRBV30 TGTGCCTGGAGTGTGACCATAAACACTGAAGCTTTCTTT CAWSVTINTEAFF
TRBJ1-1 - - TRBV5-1 TGCGCCAGCAGCTTGGGGGGAGGAGCTGAAGCTTTCTTT CASSLGGGAEAFF
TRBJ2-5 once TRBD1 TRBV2 TGTGCCAGCGTACAGGGGAACCAAGAGACCCAGTACTTC CASVQGNQETQYF
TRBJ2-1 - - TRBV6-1 TGTGCCAGTAGGACGGCGAGCTCCTACAATGAGCAGTTCTTC CASRTASSYNEQFF
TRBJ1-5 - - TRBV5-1 TGCGCCAGCAGCTCGGACGGAGATAATCAGCCCCAGCATTTT CASSSDGDNQPQHF
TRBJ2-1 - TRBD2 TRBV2 TGTGCCAGCAGGAGTAGCGGGAGTCCTGAGCAGTTCTTC CASRSSGSPEQFF
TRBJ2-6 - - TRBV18 TGTGCCAGCTCACCGTTACCGGGACAACCCTCTGGGGCCAACGTCCTGACTTTC CASSPLPGQPSGANVLTF
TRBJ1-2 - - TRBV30 TGTGCCTGGAATAGTAATGAGATTAACTATGGCTACACCTTC CAWNSNEINYGYTF
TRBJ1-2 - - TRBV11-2 TGTGCCAGCAGCCCTCACGCTGGCTACACCTTC CASSPHAGYTF
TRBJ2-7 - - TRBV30 TGTGCCTGGAGTCCGGGGACACCCGCGGGGGAGCAGTACTTC CAWSPGTPAGEQYF
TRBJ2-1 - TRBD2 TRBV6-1 TGTGCCAGCTTTCAAGGGACTAGAACCAATGAGCAGTTCTTC CASFQGTRTNEQFF
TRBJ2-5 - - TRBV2 TGTGCCAGCAGTGAAGGTGCCGGGTGGGAGACCCAGTACTTC CASSEGAGWETQYF
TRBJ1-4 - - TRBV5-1 TGCGCCAGCAGCGCCCTCGGGACGGTTAATGAAAAACTGTTTTTT CASSALGTVNEKLFF
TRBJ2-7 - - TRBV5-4 TGTGCCAGCAGCTTGGACTCCCCCCGGCAGTACTTC CASSLDSPRQYF
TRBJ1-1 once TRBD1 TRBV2 TGTGCCAGCACCGGACAGGGGGCGCGGGGGACTGAAGCTTTCTTT CASTGQGARGTEAFF
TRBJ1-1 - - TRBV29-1 TGCAGCGGGCGTAGGACACTGAACACTGAAGCTTTCTTT CSGRRTLNTEAFF
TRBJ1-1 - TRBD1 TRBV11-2 TGTGCCAGCAGCTCGGGACAGACTGAAGCTTTCTTT CASSSGQTEAFF
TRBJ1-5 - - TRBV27 TGTGCCAGCAGTCCGGAGACGCAATTTTATCAGCCCCAGCATTTT CASSPETQFYQPQHF
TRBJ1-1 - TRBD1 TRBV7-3 TGTGCCAGCAGCTTTAGCGTCGGGACAGGGGAACAAGCTTTCTTT CASSFSVGTGEQAFF
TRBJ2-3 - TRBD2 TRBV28 TGTGCCAGCAGTACCCCCGGGAGGGCCATAAATACGCAGTATTTT CASSTPGRAINTQYF
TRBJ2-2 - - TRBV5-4 TGTGCCAGCAGCGCCCCAGGGTATGGCGCCGGGGAGCTGTTTTTT CASSAPGYGAGELFF
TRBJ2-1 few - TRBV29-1 TGCAGCGTTGCCCCACGACGCCACTCCTACAATGAGCAGTTCTTC CSVAPRRHSYNEQFF
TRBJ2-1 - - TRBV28 TGTGCCAGCAGTTTATTAAAACAAAGCTCCTACAATGAGCAGTTCTTC CASSLLKQSSYNEQFF
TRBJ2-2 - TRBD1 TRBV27 TGTGCCAGCCGACAGGGTATTAACACCGGGGAGCTGTTTTTT CASRQGINTGELFF
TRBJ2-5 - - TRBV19 TGTGCCAGTAGTATAGCCTCCCGGGGCCCTCAAGAGACCCAGTACTTC CASSIASRGPQETQYF
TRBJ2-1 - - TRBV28 TGTGCCAGCACCACTAATTCCTACAATGAGCAGTTCTTC CASTTNSYNEQFF
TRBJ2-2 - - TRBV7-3 TGTGCCAGCAGTCCCCTGGGACGGAAGAACACCGGGGAGCTGTTTTTT CASSPLGRKNTGELFF
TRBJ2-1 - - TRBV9 TGTGCCAGCAGCGAGGCGGGAACTTACAATGAGCAGTTCTTC CASSEAGTYNEQFF
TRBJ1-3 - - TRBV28 TGTGCCAGCAGTCTCAGGTTCTCTGGAAACACCATATATTTT CASSLRFSGNTIYF
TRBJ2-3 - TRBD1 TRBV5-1 TGCGCCAGCAGCTTTCAGGGGGCGGTTGCAGATACGCAGTATTTT CASSFQGAVADTQYF
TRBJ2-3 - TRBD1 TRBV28 TGTGCCAGCAGTTATCGGGACAGAAACACAGATACGCAGTATTTT CASSYRDRNTDTQYF
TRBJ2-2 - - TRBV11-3 TGTGCCAGCAGCCGGGACCTACCGCGGGCCGGGGAGCTGTTTTTT CASSRDLPRAGELFF
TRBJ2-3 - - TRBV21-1 TGTGCCAGCAGCAAAGCGCGATCGTATCGCACAGATACGCAGTATTTT CASSKARSYRTDTQYF
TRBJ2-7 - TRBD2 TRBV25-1 TGTGCCAGCAGTCCGCGGAGACTAGCGGGAGGGCCGAGGGAGCAGTACTTC CASSPRRLAGGPREQYF
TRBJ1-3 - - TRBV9 TGTGCCAGCAGCGTAGTGGGGGCTTCAGGAAACACCATATATTTT CASSVVGASGNTIYF
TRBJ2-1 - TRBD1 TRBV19 TGTGCCAGTAGTATAGAGGGACAGGGGTACTACAATGAGCAGTTCTTC CASSIEGQGYYNEQFF
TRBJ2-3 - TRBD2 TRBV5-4 TGTGCCAGCAGCTTGGAGCGGGAGAGCACAGATACGCAGTATTTT CASSLERESTDTQYF
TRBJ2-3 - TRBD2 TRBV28 TGTGCCAGCAGTCCGGGACTAGCGGGACGTCTCGATACGCAGTATTTT CASSPGLAGRLDTQYF
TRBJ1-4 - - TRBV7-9 TGTGCCAGCAGAGACCAGGGAGCTGAAAAACTGTTTTTT CASRDQGAEKLFF
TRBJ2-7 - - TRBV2 TGTGCCAGCAGAGTGGGACGCCTCTCCTACGAGCAGTACTTC CASRVGRLSYEQYF
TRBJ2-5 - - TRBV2 TGTGCCAGCAGTGATAAGGGCTTCTTGGACAGAGGGGAGACCCAGTACTTC CASSDKGFLDRGETQYF